The rows below give T cell receptor beta chains drawn from one sample of a study of CD8 T cells in ankylosing spondylitis. A single record per CDR3 protein comes from TCRdb applying MiXCR to the 5' RACE reads. Of a few hundred thousand distinct CDR3 sequences in the sample, over 15% were seen once. Sequencing input: blood, either unsorted or a sorted T cell fraction (not recorded which). All receptors derive from a male donor with ankylosing spondylitis or in good health (not recorded which). Each CDR3 is given with its conserved first and last residue. Each record gives: J gene, clone size, D gene, V gene, CDR3 protein, CDR3 DNA. A D gene is named only where the DNA matches it firmly. The listing skips clone size in some rows; elsewhere it reads once, few, many or a size class.

>TRBJ2-3|.|TRBD2|TRBV4-3
CASSPRLAGVHEGTDTQYF
TGCGCCAGCAGCCCCCGACTAGCGGGAGTGCATGAGGGCACAGATACGCAGTATTTT
>TRBJ2-7|.|TRBD1|TRBV19
CASSATGQGLQYF
TGTGCCAGTAGTGCAACGGGACAGGGTCTGCAGTACTTC
>TRBJ2-5|.|.|TRBV4-1
CASSQDTVPPGVTQYF
TGCGCCAGCAGCCAAGATACGGTCCCACCAGGGGTTACCCAGTACTTC
>TRBJ2-3|many|.|TRBV3-1
CASSQDSGARDTQYF
TGTGCCAGCAGCCAAGATTCTGGGGCGAGGGATACGCAGTATTTT
>TRBJ2-1|few|.|TRBV20-1
CSARGGGRTDDPNSYNEQFF
TGCAGTGCTAGGGGGGGTGGGCGGACGGATGACCCTAACTCCTACAATGAGCAGTTCTTC
>TRBJ1-3|few|.|TRBV20-1
CSARPPSGSVSGNTIYF
TGCAGTGCTAGACCACCATCAGGGTCGGTATCTGGAAACACCATATATTTT
>TRBJ2-1|.|.|TRBV20-1
CSAASGTAPNEQFF
TGCAGTGCTGCCTCCGGGACCGCCCCGAATGAGCAGTTCTTC
>TRBJ2-1|many|.|TRBV29-1
CSVEYLTYNEQFF
TGCAGCGTTGAATACTTAACCTACAATGAGCAGTTCTTC
>TRBJ2-3|few|.|TRBV20-1
CSADLEGFPDTQYF
TGCAGTGCCGATTTGGAGGGCTTCCCAGATACGCAGTATTTT
>TRBJ2-1|.|TRBD2|TRBV20-1
CSARDLGTSGQSSYNEQFF
TGCAGTGCTAGAGATCTGGGGACTAGCGGACAGAGCTCCTACAATGAGCAGTTCTTC
>TRBJ1-2|many|.|TRBV7-6
CASSLGFGLNYGYTF
TGTGCCAGCAGCTTAGGTTTCGGTCTAAACTATGGCTACACCTTC
>TRBJ2-1|few|TRBD1|TRBV20-1
CSARDPQGVYNEQFF
TGCAGTGCTAGAGATCCTCAGGGGGTCTACAATGAGCAGTTCTTC
>TRBJ2-1|many|.|TRBV6-5
CASSFGLTNEQFF
TGTGCCAGCAGTTTTGGACTCACTAATGAGCAGTTCTTC
>TRBJ2-1|.|TRBD1|TRBV2
CASEALDRGSYNEQFF
TGTGCCAGCGAAGCCCTCGACAGGGGCTCCTACAATGAGCAGTTCTTC
>TRBJ2-7|.|.|TRBV27
CASSSQNGLYEQYF
TGTGCCAGCAGTTCCCAAAACGGACTGTACGAGCAGTACTTC
>TRBJ2-2|.|.|TRBV19
CASSIDSSILVGELFF
TGTGCCAGTAGTATAGATTCTAGTATTCTGGTCGGGGAGCTGTTTTTT
>TRBJ1-1|.|.|TRBV12-3/TRBV12-4
CASSWGDTEAFF
TGTGCCAGCAGTTGGGGGGACACTGAAGCTTTCTTT
>TRBJ2-7|many|TRBD1|TRBV5-1
CASSWGQNYEQYF
TGCGCCAGCAGCTGGGGACAGAACTACGAGCAGTACTTC
>TRBJ1-1|.|.|TRBV20-1
CSAREQTNTEAFF
TGCAGTGCTAGAGAACAGACGAACACTGAAGCTTTCTTT